Listed below are T cell receptor beta chains from one sample, sequenced in a study of T cells in Graves' hyperthyroidism and ophthalmopathy. TCRdb analysed the multiplex PCR reads with MiXCR anew, one entry per CDR3 protein. Of 650,000 to 700,000 distinct CDR3 sequences listed, around 15% are singletons. The sample comprised blood. All receptors come from a man in his fifties with Graves' hyperthyroidism. Both conserved end residues are part of each CDR3. Fields, in order: D gene, clone size, J gene, V gene, CDR3 length, CDR3 protein, CDR3 DNA. D genes are given only for firm matches. Size tells how often a clone was seen (once, few, many) or the class of an expanded clone, and some rows leave it out.

TRBD1	many	TRBJ1-6	TRBV12-3/TRBV12-4	14	CASSWDSNNSPLHF	TGTGCCAGCAGTTGGGACAGTAATAATTCACCCCTCCACTTT
-	-	TRBJ1-1	TRBV6-2/TRBV6-3	13	CASSGTRDTEAFF	TGTGCCAGCAGCGGTACACGGGACACTGAAGCTTTCTTT
-	many	TRBJ2-1	TRBV10-3	13	CAISESTGNEQFF	TGTGCCATCAGTGAGAGCACAGGGAATGAGCAGTTCTTC
-	-	TRBJ1-1	TRBV28	16	CASSSWSQGYRTEAFF	TGTGCCAGCAGTTCCTGGTCACAGGGATACCGGACTGAAGCTTTCTTT
TRBD1	many	TRBJ1-2	TRBV28	13	CASSSGQGNGYTF	TGTGCCAGCAGTTCGGGACAGGGGAATGGCTACACCTTC
TRBD1	many	TRBJ2-5	TRBV2	16	CASSDTGGAHQETQYF	TGTGCCAGCAGTGACACAGGGGGAGCGCATCAAGAGACCCAGTACTTC
-	many	TRBJ1-1	TRBV6-5	13	CASSYTPPSEAFF	TGTGCCAGCAGTTATACCCCCCCCTCTGAAGCTTTCTTT
-	once	TRBJ2-7	TRBV7-2	15	CASSPDPEHSYEQYF	TGTGCCAGCAGCCCGGACCCGGAACACTCCTACGAGCAGTACTTC
-	few	TRBJ2-3	TRBV18	13	CSRSPESGSTEYF	TGTTCCCGCTCACCAGAAAGTGGGTCTACGGAGTATTTT
TRBD2	many	TRBJ2-3	TRBV2	15	CASSQLAGAIDTQYF	TGTGCCAGCAGTCAACTAGCGGGAGCGATCGATACGCAGTATTTT
-	many	TRBJ2-1	TRBV20-1	10	CSGQDNEQFF	TGCAGTGGACAGGACAATGAGCAGTTCTTC
TRBD2	-	TRBJ2-1	TRBV9	16	CASSVHLAGSYNEQFF	TGTGCCAGCAGCGTCCACTTAGCGGGTTCCTACAATGAGCAGTTCTTC
TRBD1	few	TRBJ2-4	TRBV6-1	13	CASRGTGENIQYF	TGTGCCAGCAGGGGGACAGGGGAAAACATTCAGTACTTC
TRBD1	many	TRBJ2-5	TRBV20-1	14	CSAIPGQREETQYF	TGCAGTGCTATTCCGGGACAGAGAGAAGAGACCCAGTACTTC
TRBD2	few	TRBJ2-5	TRBV5-5	16	CASSPSAGVPLETQYF	TGTGCCAGCAGCCCGTCCGCGGGAGTACCCCTAGAGACCCAGTACTTC
-	-	TRBJ1-4	TRBV5-6	13	CASTRWSNEKLFF	TGTGCCAGCACTCGGTGGAGTAATGAAAAACTGTTTTTT
TRBD1	-	TRBJ1-1	TRBV9	13	CASSVGDSYEAFF	TGTGCCAGCAGCGTAGGGGACAGCTATGAAGCTTTCTTT
TRBD2	-	TRBJ2-1	TRBV6-2/TRBV6-3	16	CASSYPLAGVLNEQFF	TGTGCCAGCAGTTACCCTCTAGCGGGAGTATTAAATGAGCAGTTCTTC
-	-	TRBJ2-4	TRBV7-9	16	CASSSPRRDGALIQYF	TGTGCCAGCAGCAGCCCCCGGCGTGATGGGGCACTCATTCAGTACTTC
-	many	TRBJ1-2	TRBV5-1	13	CASSLGPSYGYTF	TGCGCCAGCAGCTTAGGGCCGTCCTATGGCTACACCTTC
TRBD1	many	TRBJ2-5	TRBV6-2/TRBV6-3	16	CASSSPSGDSQETQYF	TGTGCCAGCAGTTCACCCTCCGGGGACAGCCAAGAGACCCAGTACTTC
-	many	TRBJ2-7	TRBV28	19	CASSLPWDSRDSFSYEQYF	TGTGCCAGCAGTTTGCCCTGGGACAGCAGGGACTCCTTCTCCTACGAGCAGTACTTC
-	few	TRBJ2-5	TRBV7-2	14	CASSLVSGRETQYF	TGTGCCAGCAGCTTAGTTTCAGGGCGGGAGACCCAGTACTTC
TRBD2	-	TRBJ2-7	TRBV4-2	15	CASSQGTSGVYEQYF	TGTGCCAGCAGCCAAGGAACTAGCGGAGTCTACGAGCAGTACTTC